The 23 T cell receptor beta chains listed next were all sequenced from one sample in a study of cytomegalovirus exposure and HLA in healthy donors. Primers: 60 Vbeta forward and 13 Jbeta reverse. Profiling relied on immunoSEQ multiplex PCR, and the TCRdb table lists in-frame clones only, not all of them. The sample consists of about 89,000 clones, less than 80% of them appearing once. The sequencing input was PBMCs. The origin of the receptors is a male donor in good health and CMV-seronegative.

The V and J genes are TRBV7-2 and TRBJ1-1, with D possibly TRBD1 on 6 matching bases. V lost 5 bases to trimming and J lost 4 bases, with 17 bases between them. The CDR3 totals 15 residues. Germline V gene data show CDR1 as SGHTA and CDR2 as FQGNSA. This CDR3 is CASSKGGSVGTEAFF. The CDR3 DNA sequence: TGTGCCAGCAGCAAGGGGGGGTCAGTAGGCACTGAAGCTTTCTTT.

The CDR3 DNA reads as TGCGCCAGCAGCCAAGTTGTTGGTAGCGGGGTAGATACGCAGTATTTT. It encodes CASSQVVGSGVDTQYF. The V and J genes are TRBV4-3 and TRBJ2-3; TRBD2 matches at 8 bases. This CDR3 is 16 amino acids long. CDR1 LGHNA and CDR2 YSLEER come from the germline V gene. The ends lost 1 base at V and 5 bases at J; junction bases unmatched: 8.

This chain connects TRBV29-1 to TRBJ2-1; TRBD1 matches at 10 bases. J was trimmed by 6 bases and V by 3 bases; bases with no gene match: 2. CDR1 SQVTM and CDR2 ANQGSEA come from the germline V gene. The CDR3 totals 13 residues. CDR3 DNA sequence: TGCAGCGTTGAGCGGACAGGGGGCAATGAGCAGTTCTTC. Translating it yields CSVERTGGNEQFF.

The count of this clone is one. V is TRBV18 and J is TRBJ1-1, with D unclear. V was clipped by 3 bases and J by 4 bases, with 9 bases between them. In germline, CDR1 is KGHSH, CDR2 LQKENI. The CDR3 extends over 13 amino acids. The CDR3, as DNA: TGTGCCAGCTCACCTATGGCCCTCACTGAAGCTTTCTTT. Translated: CASSPMALTEAFF.

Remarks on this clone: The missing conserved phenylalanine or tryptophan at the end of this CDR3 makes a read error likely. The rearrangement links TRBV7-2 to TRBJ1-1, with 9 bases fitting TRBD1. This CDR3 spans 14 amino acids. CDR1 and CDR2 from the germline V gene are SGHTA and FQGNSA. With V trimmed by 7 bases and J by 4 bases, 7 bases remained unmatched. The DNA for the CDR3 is TGTGCCAGCATCGCGGACAGGGGAGTCACTGAAGCTTTCTCT. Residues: CASIADRGVTEAFS.

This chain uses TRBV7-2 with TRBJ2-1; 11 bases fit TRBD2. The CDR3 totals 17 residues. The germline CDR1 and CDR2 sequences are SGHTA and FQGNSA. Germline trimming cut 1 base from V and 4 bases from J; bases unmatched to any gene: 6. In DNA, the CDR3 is TGTGCCAGCAGCTTAGTACTAGCGGGGGCTCAATACAATGAGCAGTTCTTC. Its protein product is CASSLVLAGAQYNEQFF.

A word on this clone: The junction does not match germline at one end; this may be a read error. CDR3 nucleotides: TGTTCCAGCAGCTTAGGTATAGGCGGGCGGAGTTCACCCCTCCACTTT. It specifies CSSSLGIGGRSSPLHF. This sequence joins TRBV7-9 and TRBJ1-6; D gene ambiguous. Germline CDR1 and CDR2: SEHNR and FQNEAQ (reference sequence). This CDR3 is built from 16 residues.

CDR3 DNA sequence: TGTGCCAGTATGGACAGGAGAAAGAACACCGGGGAGCTGTTTTTT. It yields the protein CASMDRRKNTGELFF. The chain joins TRBV19 to TRBJ2-2; 7 nucleotides align to TRBD1. The V gene's germline CDR1 is LNHDA and CDR2 SQIVND (reference sequence). V shed 7 bases, J shed 1 base, and the junction held 6 bases outside the gene matches. The CDR3 runs to 15 residues.

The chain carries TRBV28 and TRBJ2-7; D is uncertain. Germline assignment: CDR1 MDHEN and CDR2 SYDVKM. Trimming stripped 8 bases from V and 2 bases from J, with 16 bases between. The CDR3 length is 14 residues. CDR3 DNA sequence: TGTGCCAGCGATAGGAACAGCCCCCCCTACGAGCAGTACTTC. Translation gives CASDRNSPPYEQYF.

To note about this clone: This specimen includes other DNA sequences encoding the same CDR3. CDR3 sequence: CASSLGQGEFSNQPQHF. The CDR3 region has the DNA TGTGCCAGTAGTCTCGGACAGGGGGAGTTTAGCAATCAGCCCCAGCATTTT. The chain has TRBV19 and TRBJ1-5, with 10 bases aligning to TRBD1. The CDR3 runs 17 residues. The germline CDR1 and CDR2 sequences are LNHDA and SQIVND (reference sequence). Trimming cost V 5 bases and J 0 bases; bases outside gene matches: 7.

CDR3 amino acids: CASSLEGSYNEQFF. The CDR3 coding sequence is TGCGCCAGCAGCCTCGAGGGATCCTACAATGAGCAGTTCTTC. The chain carries TRBV4-3 and TRBJ2-1; weak D call: TRBD2 (5 bases). The CDR3 totals 14 residues. Trimming pared 4 bases from V and 1 base from J, leaving 8 bases between. Germline V gene data show CDR1 as LGHNA and CDR2 as YSLEER.

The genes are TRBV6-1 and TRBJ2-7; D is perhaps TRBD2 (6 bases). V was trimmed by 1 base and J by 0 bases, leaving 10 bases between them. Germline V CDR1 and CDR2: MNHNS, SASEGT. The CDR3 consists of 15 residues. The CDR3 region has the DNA TGTGCCAGCAGTGAAGGGGCGGGATCCTCCTACGAGCAGTACTTC. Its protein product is CASSEGAGSSYEQYF.

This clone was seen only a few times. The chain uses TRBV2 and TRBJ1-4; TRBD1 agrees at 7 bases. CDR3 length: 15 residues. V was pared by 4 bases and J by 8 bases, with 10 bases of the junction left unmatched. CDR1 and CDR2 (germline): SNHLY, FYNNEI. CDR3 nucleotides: TGTGCCAGCAGTGGACAGGGTCTAGTCGGGGAAAAACTGTTTTTT. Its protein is CASSGQGLVGEKLFF.

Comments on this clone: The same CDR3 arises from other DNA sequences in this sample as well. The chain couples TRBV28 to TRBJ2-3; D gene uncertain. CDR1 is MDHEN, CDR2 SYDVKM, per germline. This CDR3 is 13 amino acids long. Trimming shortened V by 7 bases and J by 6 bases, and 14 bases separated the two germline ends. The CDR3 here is CASISGGTDTQYF. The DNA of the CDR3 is TGTGCCAGCATTTCGGGTGGAACGGATACGCAGTATTTT.

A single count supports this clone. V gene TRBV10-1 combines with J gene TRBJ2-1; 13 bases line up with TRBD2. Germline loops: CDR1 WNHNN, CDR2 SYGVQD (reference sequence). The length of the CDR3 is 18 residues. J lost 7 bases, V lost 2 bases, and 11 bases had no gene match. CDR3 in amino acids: CASSEGTSGIRGANEQFF. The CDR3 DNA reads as TGCGCCAGCAGTGAGGGGACTAGCGGGATTAGGGGAGCGAATGAGCAGTTCTTC.

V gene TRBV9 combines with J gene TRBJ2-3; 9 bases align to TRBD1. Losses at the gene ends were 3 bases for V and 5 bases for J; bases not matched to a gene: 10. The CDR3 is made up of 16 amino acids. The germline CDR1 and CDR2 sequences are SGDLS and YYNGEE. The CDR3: CASSGKGQGTGDTQYF. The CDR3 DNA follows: TGTGCCAGCAGCGGAAAAGGACAGGGGACAGGAGATACGCAGTATTTT.

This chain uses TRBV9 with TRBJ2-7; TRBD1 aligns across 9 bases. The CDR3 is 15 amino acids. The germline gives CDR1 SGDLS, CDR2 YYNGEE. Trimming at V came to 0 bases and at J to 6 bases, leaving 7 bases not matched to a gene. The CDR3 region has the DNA TGTGCCAGCAGCGTAGCGGGACAGGGAGGGGCCGAGCAGTACTTC. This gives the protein CASSVAGQGGAEQYF.

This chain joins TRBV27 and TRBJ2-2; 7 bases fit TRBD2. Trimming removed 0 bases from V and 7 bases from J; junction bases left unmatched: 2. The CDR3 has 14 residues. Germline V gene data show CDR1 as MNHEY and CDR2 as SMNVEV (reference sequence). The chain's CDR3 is CASSLSTGGGELFF. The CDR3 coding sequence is TGTGCCAGCAGTTTATCCACGGGAGGCGGGGAGCTGTTTTTT.

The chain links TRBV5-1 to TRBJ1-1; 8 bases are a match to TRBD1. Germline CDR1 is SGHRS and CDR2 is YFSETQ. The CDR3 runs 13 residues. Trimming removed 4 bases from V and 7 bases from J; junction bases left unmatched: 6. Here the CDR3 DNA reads TGCGCCAGCAGCCTGGGGACAGGAGGTGAAGCTTTCTTT. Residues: CASSLGTGGEAFF.

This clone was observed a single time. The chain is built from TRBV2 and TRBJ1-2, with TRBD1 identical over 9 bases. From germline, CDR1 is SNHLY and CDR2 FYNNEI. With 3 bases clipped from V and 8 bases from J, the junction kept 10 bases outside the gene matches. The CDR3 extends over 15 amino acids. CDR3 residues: CASSEGTGRFSGYTF. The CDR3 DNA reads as TGTGCCAGCAGTGAGGGGACAGGGCGATTTAGCGGCTACACCTTC. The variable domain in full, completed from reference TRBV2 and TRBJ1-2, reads EPEVTQTPSHQVTQMGQEVILRCVPISNHLYFYWYRQILGQKVEFLVSFYNNEISEKSEIFDDQFSVERPDGSNFTLKIRSTKLEDSAMYFCASSEGTGRFSGYTFGSGTRLTVV.

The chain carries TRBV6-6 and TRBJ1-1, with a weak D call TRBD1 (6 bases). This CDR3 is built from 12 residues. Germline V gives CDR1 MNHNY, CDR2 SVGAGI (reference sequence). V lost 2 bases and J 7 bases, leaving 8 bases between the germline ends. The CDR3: CASSYQTGEAFF. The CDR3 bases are TGTGCCAGCAGTTACCAGACAGGTGAAGCTTTCTTT.

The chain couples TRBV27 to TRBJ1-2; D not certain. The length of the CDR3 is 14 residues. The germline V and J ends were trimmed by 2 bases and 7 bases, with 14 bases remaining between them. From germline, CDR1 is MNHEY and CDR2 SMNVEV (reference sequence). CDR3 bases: TGTGCCAGCAGTTTAGGCGAGGGCTGGGGTGGCTACACCTTC. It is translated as CASSLGEGWGGYTF.

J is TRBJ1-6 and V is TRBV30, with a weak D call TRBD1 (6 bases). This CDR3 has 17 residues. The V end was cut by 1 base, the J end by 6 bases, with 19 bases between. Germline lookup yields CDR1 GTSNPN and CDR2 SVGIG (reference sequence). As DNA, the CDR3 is TGTGCCTGGAGTGAACGAGGCAGGGGCAGACTTAATTCACCCCTCCACTTT. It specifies CAWSERGRGRLNSPLHF. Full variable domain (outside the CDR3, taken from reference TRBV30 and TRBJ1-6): SQTIHQWPATLVQPVGSPLSLECTVEGTSNPNLYWYRQAAGRGLQLLFYSVGIGQISSEVPQNLSASRPQDRQFILSSKKLLLSDSGFYLCAWSERGRGRLNSPLHFGNGTRLTVT.